The subject of this entry is one TCR beta chain. This CDR3 has 16 amino acids. The germline V gene has CDR1 SGHTA and CDR2 FQGNSA. V lost 6 bases to trimming and J lost 7 bases; unmatched junction nucleotides: 13. The sort gate was single viable CD3+CD4+CD8-CD45RO+ cells for memory CD4+ T cells. Serostatus was set by detecting CMV pp150, pp28, p38, p52 IgG. CD4+ T cells were isolated by positive magnetic selection. In the study's own analysis: Out-of-frame sequences were removed, leaving some 2 million distinct TCRbeta sequences. Here immunoSEQ multiplex PCR was the method, and the copy in TCRdb shows in-frame clones only, minus some. V and J calls plus clone size are reproduced from that table; the DNA served to infer D and trimming. The sample gives tens of thousands of clones, roughly 77% of which show up once; approximately 2.6% is in the top ten. The sample is drawn from a study of memory CD4+ T cells and cytomegalovirus serostatus. Study at large: This sample comes from healthy Belgian adults, under 10 CMV seropositive, approximately 23 seronegative.

The J gene is TRBJ1-5, the V gene TRBV7-2; 9 positions match TRBD1. The clonotype originates from an adult in good health and CMV-seropositive. The sample comprised memory CD4+ T cells from blood. The CDR3 DNA reads TGTGCCAGCAGGCCTAACTCGGGACAGGGTATCCAGCCCCAGCATTTT. Its translation is CASRPNSGQGIQPQHF.